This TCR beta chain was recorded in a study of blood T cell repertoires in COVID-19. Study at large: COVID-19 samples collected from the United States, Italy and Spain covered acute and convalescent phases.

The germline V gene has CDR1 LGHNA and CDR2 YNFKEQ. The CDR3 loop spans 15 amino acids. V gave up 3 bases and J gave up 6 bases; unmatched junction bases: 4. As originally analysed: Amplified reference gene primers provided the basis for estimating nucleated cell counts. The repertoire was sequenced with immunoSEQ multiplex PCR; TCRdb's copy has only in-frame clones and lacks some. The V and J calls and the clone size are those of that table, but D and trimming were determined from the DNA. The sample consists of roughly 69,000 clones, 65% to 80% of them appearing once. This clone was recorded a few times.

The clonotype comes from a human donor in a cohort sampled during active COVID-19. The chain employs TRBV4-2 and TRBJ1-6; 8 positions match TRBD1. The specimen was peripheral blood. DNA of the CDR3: TGTGCCAGCAGCCATCCGGGACAGGTTAATTCACCCCTCCACTTT. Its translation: CASSHPGQVNSPLHF.